The 16 T cell receptor beta chains reported below all come from one sample, sequenced in a study of blood T cell repertoires in COVID-19 (dated by TCRdb to about 2020). Libraries were prepared through the immunoSEQ multiplex PCR assay. In TCRdb, the immuneACCESS table is reduced to in-frame sequences with V and J assigned. These tables do not hold every clone; where another copy was compared, an unresolved V gene accounts for under half, and the others remain unexplained. This sample is represented by some 150,000 clones; 60% to 80% of them were singletons. Roughly 8.9% of the sample is taken by the ten largest. Specimen: peripheral blood. Receptor source: a woman aged 45-65 years with active or convalescent COVID-19.

This chain joins TRBV28 and TRBJ1-2; 9 bases align to TRBD1. After removal of 6 bases from V and 4 bases from J, the junction contained 6 bases not matched to a gene. Germline V gene lookup returns CDR1 MDHEN and CDR2 SYDVKM. The CDR3 is 14 amino acids. CDR3 protein: CASSLRDRAYGYTF. The CDR3 DNA reads TGTGCCAGCAGCCTCCGGGACAGGGCCTATGGCTACACCTTC.

The chain is built from TRBV7-9 and TRBJ1-4, with D perhaps TRBD1 (6 bases). Germline CDR1 reads SEHNR; CDR2 reads FQNEAQ (reference sequence). V shed 2 bases and J shed 3 bases, with 10 bases lying between them. The CDR3 loop spans 15 amino acids. Here the CDR3 reads CASSLNRAANEKLFF. CDR3 nucleotide sequence: TGTGCCAGCAGCTTAAACAGGGCAGCTAATGAAAAACTGTTTTTT.

This chain links TRBV19 with TRBJ1-2; the D is unclear. The V end was cut by 5 bases, the J end by 8 bases, with 15 bases between. CDR1 is LNHDA and CDR2 is SQIVND in the germline V gene (reference sequence). The CDR3 totals 13 residues. CDR3 sequence reads: CASSPPGPGGYTF. The CDR3 nucleotides read TGTGCCAGTAGTCCGCCCGGGCCGGGGGGCTACACCTTC.

The J gene is TRBJ2-3, the V gene TRBV6-4; the match to TRBD2 covers 8 bases. Germline V gene data show CDR1 as MRHNA and CDR2 as SNTAGT. The CDR3 totals 15 residues. V gave up 4 bases and J gave up 6 bases; unmatched junction bases: 9. CDR3 loop: CASSAERGPPDTQYF. DNA of the CDR3: TGTGCCAGCAGTGCCGAGCGGGGGCCTCCGGATACGCAGTATTTT.

This chain joins TRBV23-1 and TRBJ2-2; D is ambiguous. TRBV23-1 has ORF status, its function being uncertain. The CDR3 length is 13 residues. Trimming took 3 bases from V and 3 from J, leaving 5 bases between them. CDR3 nucleotides: TGCGCCAGCAGTCATTTCTACACCGGGGAGCTGTTTTTT. Protein sequence: CASSHFYTGELFF.

The sample holds a few counts of this clone. J is TRBJ2-3 and V is TRBV18; TRBD2 might be the D (6 bases). Germline V gives CDR1 KGHSH, CDR2 LQKENI. V was cut by 6 bases and J by 5 bases, with 9 bases left in between. The CDR3 extends over 12 amino acids. The CDR3 DNA is TGTGCCAGCTCGCCTAGCGAAGATACGCAGTATTTT. This translates into CASSPSEDTQYF.

This clone showed up just once. The rearrangement uses TRBV19 and TRBJ2-6; tentatively, D is TRBD2 (6 bases). The germline V and J ends were trimmed by 3 bases and 2 bases, with 8 bases remaining between them. Germline CDR1 reads LNHDA; CDR2 reads SQIVND (reference sequence). This CDR3 region has 15 residues. The CDR3 sequence: CASSIWRAGANVLTF. The CDR3 bases are TGTGCCAGTAGTATTTGGAGGGCTGGGGCCAACGTCCTGACTTTC.

This clone was observed at least ten times. This rearrangement joins TRBV7-9 to TRBJ1-2; 7 bases are a match to TRBD1. The CDR3 totals 15 residues. J was trimmed by 2 bases and V by 5 bases; bases with no gene match: 8. The germline CDR1 and CDR2 sequences are SEHNR and FQNEAQ (reference sequence). The CDR3 DNA is TGTGCCAGCAGCGCAAGACAGGGTGCCAACTATGGCTACACCTTC. This codes for CASSARQGANYGYTF.

This clone was counted between two and nine times. The chain is built from TRBV7-9 and TRBJ2-3, with D possibly being TRBD1 (7 bases). There are 16 residues in the CDR3. Germline V lookup: CDR1 SEHNR, CDR2 FQNEAQ (reference sequence). Trimming shortened V by 7 bases and J by 5 bases, and 22 bases separated the two germline ends. CDR3 in amino acids: CASTPRGRGREDTQYF. Written as DNA, the CDR3 is TGTGCCAGCACCCCTAGGGGGCGGGGCAGGGAAGATACGCAGTATTTT.

The J gene is TRBJ2-3, the V gene TRBV11-3; 12 bases align to TRBD2. This CDR3 region has 16 residues. V lost 3 bases to trimming and J lost 3 bases; unmatched junction nucleotides: 4. CDR1 SGHNT and CDR2 YENEEA come from the germline V gene. As DNA, the CDR3 is TGTGCCAGCAGCTTGAGGCTAGCGGGAGGGACAGATACGCAGTATTTT. It is translated as CASSLRLAGGTDTQYF.

The chain employs TRBV3-1 (or the pseudogene TRBV3-2) and TRBJ2-1, with 10 bases identical to TRBD2. The CDR3 totals 16 residues. V lost 5 bases to trimming and J lost 4 bases; unmatched junction nucleotides: 8. Germline CDR1 reads LGHDT; CDR2 reads YNNKEL (reference sequence). The CDR3 coding sequence is TGTGCCAGCAGCAGACCAAGCGGGGGGGGTTACAATGAGCAGTTCTTC. This codes for CASSRPSGGGYNEQFF.

This chain joins TRBV25-1 and TRBJ1-2; 7 bases line up with TRBD1. The CDR3 covers 12 residues. Losses at the gene ends were 8 bases for V and 8 bases for J; bases not matched to a gene: 8. Germline assignment: CDR1 MGHDK and CDR2 SYGVNS. The CDR3 DNA reads TGTGCCAGCGCAGGACAGGCGGGGGGCTACACCTTC. It translates to CASAGQAGGYTF.

The chain recombines TRBV7-9 with TRBJ2-1, with 8 bases that match TRBD1. The length of the CDR3 is 14 residues. Germline V gene data show CDR1 as SEHNR and CDR2 as FQNEAQ (reference sequence). Germline trimming cut 6 bases from V and 6 bases from J; bases unmatched to any gene: 7. CDR3 in DNA: TGTGCCAGCAGATCCGGACAGGGATTCAATGAGCAGTTCTTC. It yields the protein CASRSGQGFNEQFF.

V usage is TRBV4-2 and J usage is TRBJ1-5, with unresolved D. Trimming shortened V by 3 bases and J by 4 bases, and 4 bases separated the two germline ends. The CDR3 loop spans 12 amino acids. Germline CDR1 is LGHNA and CDR2 is YNFKEQ. CDR3 sequence: CASSQRNQPQHF. CDR3 DNA: TGTGCCAGCAGCCAGAGGAATCAGCCCCAGCATTTT.

The rearrangement joins TRBV15 to TRBJ1-4; D is ambiguous. Germline values: CDR1 LNHNV, CDR2 YYDKDF (reference sequence). The CDR3 has 13 amino acids. V was pared by 3 bases and J by 7 bases, with 9 bases between. CDR3 loop: CATSSRGFEKLFF. Here the CDR3 DNA reads TGTGCCACCAGCAGCAGAGGGTTTGAAAAACTGTTTTTT.

The rearrangement uses TRBV5-5 and TRBJ2-2; 11 nucleotides align to TRBD2. Trimming at V came to 6 bases and at J to 2 bases, leaving 6 bases not matched to a gene. This CDR3 is 16 amino acids long. The germline gives CDR1 SGHKS, CDR2 YYEKEE (reference sequence). The CDR3 DNA reads TGTGCCAGCACCCCGGGGACTAGCGGAAACACCGGGGAGCTGTTTTTT. Its protein is CASTPGTSGNTGELFF.